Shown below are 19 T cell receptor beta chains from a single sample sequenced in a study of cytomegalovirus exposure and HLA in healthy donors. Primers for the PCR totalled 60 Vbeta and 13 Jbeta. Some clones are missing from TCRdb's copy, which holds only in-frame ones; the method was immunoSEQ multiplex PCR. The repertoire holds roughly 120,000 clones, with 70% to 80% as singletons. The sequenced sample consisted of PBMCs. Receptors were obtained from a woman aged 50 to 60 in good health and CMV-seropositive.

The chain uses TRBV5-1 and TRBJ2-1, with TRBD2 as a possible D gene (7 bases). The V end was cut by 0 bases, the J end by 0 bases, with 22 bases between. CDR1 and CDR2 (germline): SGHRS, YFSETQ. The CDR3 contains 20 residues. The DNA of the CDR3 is TGCGCCAGCAGCTTGGTGCCAGGGGTCGGGGGGATAAGCTCCTACAATGAGCAGTTCTTC. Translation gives CASSLVPGVGGISSYNEQFF.

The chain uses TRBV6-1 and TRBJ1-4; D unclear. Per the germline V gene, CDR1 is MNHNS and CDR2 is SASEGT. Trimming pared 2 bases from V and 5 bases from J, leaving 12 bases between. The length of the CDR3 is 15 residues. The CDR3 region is CASSERAGLNEKLFF. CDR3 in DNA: TGTGCCAGCAGTGAAAGGGCAGGACTCAATGAAAAACTGTTTTTT.

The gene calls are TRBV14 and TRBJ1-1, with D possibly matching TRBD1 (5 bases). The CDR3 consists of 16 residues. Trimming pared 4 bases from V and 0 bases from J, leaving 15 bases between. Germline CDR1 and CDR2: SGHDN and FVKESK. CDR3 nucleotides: TGTGCCAGCAGCCCCATCGGGGGGGATATGAACACTGAAGCTTTCTTT. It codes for CASSPIGGDMNTEAFF.

CDR3 in DNA: TGTGCCAGCAGCTTGATCAGCTACGAGCAGTACTTC. This translates into CASSLISYEQYF. V usage is TRBV5-5 and J usage is TRBJ2-7; D gene ambiguous. The ends were cut back, 1 base at V and 3 bases at J, with 5 bases in the middle. The CDR3 extends over 12 amino acids. Germline CDR1 is SGHKS and CDR2 is YYEKEE (reference sequence).

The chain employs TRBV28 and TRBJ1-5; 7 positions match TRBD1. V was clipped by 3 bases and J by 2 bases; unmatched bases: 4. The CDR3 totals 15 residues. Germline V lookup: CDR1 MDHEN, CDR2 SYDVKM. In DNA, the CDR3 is TGTGCCAGCAGTTTTCAGGGGGTGGGCAATCAGCCCCAGCATTTT. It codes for CASSFQGVGNQPQHF.

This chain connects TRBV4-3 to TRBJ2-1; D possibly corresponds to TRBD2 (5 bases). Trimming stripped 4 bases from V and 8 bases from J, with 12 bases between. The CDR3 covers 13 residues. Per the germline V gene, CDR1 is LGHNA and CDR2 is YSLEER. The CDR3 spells CASSPRSGDEQFF. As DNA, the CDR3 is TGCGCCAGCAGCCCTAGGAGCGGCGATGAGCAGTTCTTC.

The CDR3, as DNA: TGTGCCAGCAGTTTGGCCCAGGGGCTTAAGGAAAAACTGTTTTTT. It encodes CASSLAQGLKEKLFF. The J gene is TRBJ1-4, the V gene TRBV27, with D possibly matching TRBD1 (6 bases). CDR3 length equals 15 residues. Germline CDR1 MNHEY, CDR2 SMNVEV (reference sequence). V was pared by 3 bases and J by 8 bases, with 16 bases between.

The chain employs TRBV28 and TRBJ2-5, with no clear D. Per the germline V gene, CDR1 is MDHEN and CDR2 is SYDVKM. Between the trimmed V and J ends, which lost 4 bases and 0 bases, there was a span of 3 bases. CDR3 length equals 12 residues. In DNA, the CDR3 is TGTGCCAGCAGTTACAACCAAGAGACCCAGTACTTC. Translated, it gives CASSYNQETQYF.

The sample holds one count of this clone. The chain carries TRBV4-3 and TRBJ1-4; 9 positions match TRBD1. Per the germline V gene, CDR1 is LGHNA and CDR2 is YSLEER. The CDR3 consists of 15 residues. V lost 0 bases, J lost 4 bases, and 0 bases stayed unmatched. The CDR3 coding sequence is TGCGCCAGCAGCCAAGAGGGACAGGGTAATGAAAAACTGTTTTTT. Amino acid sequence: CASSQEGQGNEKLFF.

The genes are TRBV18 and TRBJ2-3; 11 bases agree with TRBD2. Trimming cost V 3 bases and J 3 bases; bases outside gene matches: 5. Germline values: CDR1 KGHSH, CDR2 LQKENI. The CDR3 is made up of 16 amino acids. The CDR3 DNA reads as TGTGCCAGCTCACCTCCGACTAGCGGGAAGACAGATACGCAGTATTTT. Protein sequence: CASSPPTSGKTDTQYF.

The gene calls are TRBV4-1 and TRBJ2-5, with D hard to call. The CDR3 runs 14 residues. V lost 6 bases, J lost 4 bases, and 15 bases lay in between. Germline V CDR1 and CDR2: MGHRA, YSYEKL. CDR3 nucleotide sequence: TGCGCCAGCAGTCGCGTCGGTGCCGGAGAGACCCAGTACTTC. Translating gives CASSRVGAGETQYF.

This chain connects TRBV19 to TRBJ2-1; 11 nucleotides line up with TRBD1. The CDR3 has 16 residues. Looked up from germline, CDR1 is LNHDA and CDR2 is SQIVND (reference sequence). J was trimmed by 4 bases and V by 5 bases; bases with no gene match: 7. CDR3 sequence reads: CASSSIRDRGYNEQFF. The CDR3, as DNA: TGTGCCAGTAGTTCGATCCGGGACAGGGGGTACAATGAGCAGTTCTTC.

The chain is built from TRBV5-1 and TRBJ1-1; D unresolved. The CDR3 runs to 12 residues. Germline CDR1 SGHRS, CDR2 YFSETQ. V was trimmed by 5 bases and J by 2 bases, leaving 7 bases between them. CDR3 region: CASSAGNTEAFF. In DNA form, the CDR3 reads TGCGCCAGCAGTGCAGGTAACACTGAAGCTTTCTTT.

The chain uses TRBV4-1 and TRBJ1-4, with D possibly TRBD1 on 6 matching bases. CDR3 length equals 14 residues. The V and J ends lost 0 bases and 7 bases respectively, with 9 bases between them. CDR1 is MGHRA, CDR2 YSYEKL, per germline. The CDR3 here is CASSQETTGEKLFF. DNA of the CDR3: TGCGCCAGCAGCCAAGAGACGACAGGTGAAAAACTGTTTTTT.

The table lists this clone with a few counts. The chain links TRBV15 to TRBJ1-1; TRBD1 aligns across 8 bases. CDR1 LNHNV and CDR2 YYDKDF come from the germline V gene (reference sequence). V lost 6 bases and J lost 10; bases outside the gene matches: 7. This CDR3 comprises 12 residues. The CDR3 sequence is CATSPQGARAFF. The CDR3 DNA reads TGTGCCACCAGTCCCCAGGGGGCAAGAGCTTTCTTT.

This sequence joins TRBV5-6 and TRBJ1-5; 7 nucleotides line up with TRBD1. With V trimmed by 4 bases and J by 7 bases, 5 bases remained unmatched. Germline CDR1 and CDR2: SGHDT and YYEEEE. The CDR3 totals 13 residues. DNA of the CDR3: TGTGCCAGCAGCGCAGACAGGGAACAGCCCCAGCATTTT. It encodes CASSADREQPQHF.

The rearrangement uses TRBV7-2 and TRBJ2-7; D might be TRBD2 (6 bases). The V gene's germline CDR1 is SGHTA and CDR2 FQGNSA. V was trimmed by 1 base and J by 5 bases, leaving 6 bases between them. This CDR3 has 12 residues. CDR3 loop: CASSLVADEQYF. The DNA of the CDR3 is TGTGCCAGCAGCTTAGTAGCGGACGAGCAGTACTTC.

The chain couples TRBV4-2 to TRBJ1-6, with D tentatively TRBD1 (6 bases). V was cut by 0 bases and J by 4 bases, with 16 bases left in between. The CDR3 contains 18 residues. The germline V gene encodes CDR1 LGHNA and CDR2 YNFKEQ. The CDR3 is CASSQEVQGSTYNSPLHF. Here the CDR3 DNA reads TGTGCCAGCAGCCAAGAGGTACAGGGATCCACTTATAATTCACCCCTCCACTTT.

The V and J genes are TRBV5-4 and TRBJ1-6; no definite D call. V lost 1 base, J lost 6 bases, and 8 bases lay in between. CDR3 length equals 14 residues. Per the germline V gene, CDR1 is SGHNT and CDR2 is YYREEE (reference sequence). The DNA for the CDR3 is TGTGCCAGCAGCTTGTACCAGTCTAATTCACCCCTCCACTTT. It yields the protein CASSLYQSNSPLHF.